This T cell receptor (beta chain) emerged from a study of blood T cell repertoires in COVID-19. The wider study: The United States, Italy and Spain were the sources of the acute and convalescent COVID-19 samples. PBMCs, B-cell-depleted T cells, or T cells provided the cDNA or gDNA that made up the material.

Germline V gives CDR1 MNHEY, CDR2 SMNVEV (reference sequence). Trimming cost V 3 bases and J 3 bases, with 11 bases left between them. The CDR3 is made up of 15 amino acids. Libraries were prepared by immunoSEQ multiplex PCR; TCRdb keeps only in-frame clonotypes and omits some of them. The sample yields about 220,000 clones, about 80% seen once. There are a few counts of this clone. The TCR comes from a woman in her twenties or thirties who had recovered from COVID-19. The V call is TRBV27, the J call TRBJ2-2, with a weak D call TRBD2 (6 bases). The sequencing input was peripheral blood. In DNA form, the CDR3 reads TGTGCCAGCAGTTTTATTAGCGGTCACACCGGGGAGCTGTTTTTT. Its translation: CASSFISGHTGELFF.